This TCR beta chain was sequenced during a study of blood T cell repertoires in COVID-19. Study context: Sources were T cells, B-cell-depleted T cells, or PBMCs; the material itself was cDNA or gDNA.

The protocol was immunoSEQ multiplex PCR, while the TCRdb copy is restricted to in-frame clones and leaves out a portion. The sample includes some 56,000 clones, 81% of them seen just once. CDR3 size: 15 residues. Germline-derived CDR1 and CDR2 are MDHEN and SYDVKM. V trimming: 5 bases; J trimming: 5 bases; junction bases outside the gene matches: 10. The count of this clone is one. This sequence was found in a woman aged 80 or over with active or convalescent COVID-19. V gene TRBV28 combines with J gene TRBJ2-7, with 9 nucleotides matching TRBD1. The sample taken for sequencing was peripheral blood. The CDR3 sequence: CASSEGQGAYNEQYF. The CDR3 DNA sequence: TGTGCCAGCAGTGAGGGACAGGGAGCTTACAACGAGCAGTACTTC.